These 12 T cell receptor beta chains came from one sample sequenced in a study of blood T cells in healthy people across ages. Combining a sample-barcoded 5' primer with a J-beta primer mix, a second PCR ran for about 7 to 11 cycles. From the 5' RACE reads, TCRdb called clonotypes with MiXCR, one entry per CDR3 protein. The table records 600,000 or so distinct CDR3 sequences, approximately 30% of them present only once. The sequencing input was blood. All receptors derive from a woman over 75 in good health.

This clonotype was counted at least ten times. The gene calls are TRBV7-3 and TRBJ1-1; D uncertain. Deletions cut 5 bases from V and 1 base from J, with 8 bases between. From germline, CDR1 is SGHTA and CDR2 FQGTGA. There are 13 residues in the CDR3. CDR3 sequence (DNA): TGTGCCAGCAGCCAGGCACGGAACACTGAAGCTTTCTTT. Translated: CASSQARNTEAFF.

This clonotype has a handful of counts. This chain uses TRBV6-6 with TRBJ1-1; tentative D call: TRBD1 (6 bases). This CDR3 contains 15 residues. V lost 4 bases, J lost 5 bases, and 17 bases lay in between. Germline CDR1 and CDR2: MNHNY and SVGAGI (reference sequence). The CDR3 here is CASSSGSQQGTEAFF. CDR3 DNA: TGTGCCAGCAGTTCAGGTTCACAACAGGGAACTGAAGCTTTCTTT.

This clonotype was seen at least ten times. Here the CDR3 DNA reads TGTGCCAGCAGCTTGAGCCGGGACAGGCTCTACGAGCAGTACTTC. It specifies CASSLSRDRLYEQYF. The J gene is TRBJ2-7, the V gene TRBV7-2; 8 nucleotides line up with TRBD1. CDR1 and CDR2 (germline): SGHTA, FQGNSA. The CDR3 has 15 amino acids. Unmatched junction bases numbered 7, after V lost 3 bases and J lost 3 bases.

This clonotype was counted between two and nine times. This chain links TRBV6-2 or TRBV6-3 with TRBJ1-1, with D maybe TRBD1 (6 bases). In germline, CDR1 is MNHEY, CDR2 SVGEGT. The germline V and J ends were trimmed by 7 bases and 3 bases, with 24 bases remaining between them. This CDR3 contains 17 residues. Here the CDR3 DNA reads TGTGCCAGCAAAGAACCGCAGGGGCGCCTAACGGACACTGAAGCTTTCTTT. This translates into CASKEPQGRLTDTEAFF.

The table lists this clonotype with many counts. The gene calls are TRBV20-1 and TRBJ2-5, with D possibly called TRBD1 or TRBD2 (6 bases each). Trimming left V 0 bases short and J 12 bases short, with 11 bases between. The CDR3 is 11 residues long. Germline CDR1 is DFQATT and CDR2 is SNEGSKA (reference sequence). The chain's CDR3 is CSARDGGHEYF. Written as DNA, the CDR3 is TGCAGTGCTAGAGACGGGGGACACGAGTACTTC.

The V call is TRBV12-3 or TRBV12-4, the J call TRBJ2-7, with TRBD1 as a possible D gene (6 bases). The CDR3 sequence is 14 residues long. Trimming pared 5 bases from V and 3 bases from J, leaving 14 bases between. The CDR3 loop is CASSARGRHYEQYF. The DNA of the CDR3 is TGTGCCAGCAGTGCCAGGGGCAGACACTACGAGCAGTACTTC.

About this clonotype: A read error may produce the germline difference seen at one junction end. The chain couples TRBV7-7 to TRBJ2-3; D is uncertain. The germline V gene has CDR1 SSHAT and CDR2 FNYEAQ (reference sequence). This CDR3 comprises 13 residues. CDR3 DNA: TGTGCTAGCAGCCGAATCGAGGCAGATACGCAGTATTTT. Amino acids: CASSRIEADTQYF.

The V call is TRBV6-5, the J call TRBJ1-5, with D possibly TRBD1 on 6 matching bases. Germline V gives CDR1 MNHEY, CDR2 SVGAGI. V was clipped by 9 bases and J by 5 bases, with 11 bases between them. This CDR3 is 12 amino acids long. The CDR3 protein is CASGGYDQPQHF. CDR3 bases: TGTGCCAGTGGGGGCTACGATCAGCCCCAGCATTTT.

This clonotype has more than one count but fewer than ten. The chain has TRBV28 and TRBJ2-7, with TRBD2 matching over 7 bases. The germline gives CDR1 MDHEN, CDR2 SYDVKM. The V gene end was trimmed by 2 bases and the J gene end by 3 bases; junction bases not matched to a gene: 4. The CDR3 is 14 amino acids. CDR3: CASSLSGTNYEQYF. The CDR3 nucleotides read TGTGCCAGCAGTTTAAGCGGGACTAACTACGAGCAGTACTTC.

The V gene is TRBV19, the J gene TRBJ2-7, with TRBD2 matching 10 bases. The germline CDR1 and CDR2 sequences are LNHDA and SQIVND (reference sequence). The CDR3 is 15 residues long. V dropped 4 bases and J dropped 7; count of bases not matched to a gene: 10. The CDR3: CASSTRAGGPGEQYF. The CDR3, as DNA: TGTGCCAGTAGTACACGAGCGGGGGGGCCGGGTGAGCAGTACTTC. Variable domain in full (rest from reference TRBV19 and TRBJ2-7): DGGITQSPKYLFRKEGQNVTLSCEQNLNHDAMYWYRQDPGQGLRLIYYSQIVNDFQKGDIAEGYSVSREKKESFPLTVTSAQKNPTAFYLCASSTRAGGPGEQYFGPGTRLTVT.

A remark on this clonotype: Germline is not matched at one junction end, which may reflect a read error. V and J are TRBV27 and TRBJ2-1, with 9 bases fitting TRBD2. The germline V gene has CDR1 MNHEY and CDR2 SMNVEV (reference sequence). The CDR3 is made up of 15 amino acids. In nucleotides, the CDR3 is TGTGCCGGCAGTTCTTCTAGCGGGATAGGTCGAGAGCAGTTCTTC. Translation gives CAGSSSSGIGREQFF.

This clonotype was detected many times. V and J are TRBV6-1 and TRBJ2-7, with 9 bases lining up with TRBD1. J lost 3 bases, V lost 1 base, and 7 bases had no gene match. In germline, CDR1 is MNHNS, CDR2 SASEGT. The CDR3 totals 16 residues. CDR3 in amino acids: CASSEVSGQGFYEQYF. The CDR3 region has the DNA TGTGCCAGCAGTGAAGTGTCGGGACAGGGATTCTACGAGCAGTACTTC.